The 26 T cell receptor beta chains below come from one sample, sequenced in a study of tumor and adjacent non-tumor tissue in lung cancer. RNA was extracted from bulk tissue without any cell sorting. The normal lung tissue was taken more than 3 cm from the tumor edge. The library came from three nested PCR rounds adapted from ARM-PCR protocols. TCRdb itself ran the multiplex PCR reads through MiXCR, one entry per CDR3 protein. The data hold 110,000 or so distinct CDR3 sequences, with about 64% observed a single time. The sequencing sample was made of distant non-tumor lung tissue. These receptors were taken from a man aged 55 to 70 with non-small cell lung cancer.

Regarding this clonotype: Given a much more abundant clone one base away, this may be a read error. In this CDR3 the conserved last residue, phenylalanine or tryptophan, is missing, so a read error is likely. This chain uses TRBV5-6 with TRBJ2-1, with D uncertain. The CDR3 is made up of 16 amino acids. Germline V CDR1 and CDR2: SGHDT, YYEEEE. V was pared by 2 bases and J by 0 bases, with 12 bases between. CDR3 loop: CASSFRTVSSYNEQFL. The CDR3 coding sequence is TGTGCCAGCAGCTTCCGGACCGTCAGCTCCTACAATGAGCAGTTCCTC.

This clonotype is a singleton in its sample. One end of the junction varies from germline; a read error may be responsible. The rearrangement joins TRBV12-3 or TRBV12-4 to TRBJ1-1, with D perhaps TRBD1 (6 bases). CDR3 length: 14 residues. CDR3 amino acids: CSSRPDGGPIEAFF. In nucleotides, the CDR3 is TGTTCCAGCAGACCCGATGGGGGGCCTATCGAAGCTTTCTTT.

For this clonotype: At one of its ends the junction is not consistent with the germline gene, which may arise from a read error. This chain links TRBV11-2 with TRBJ2-6; a possible D gene is TRBD2 (7 bases). The CDR3 spans 15 residues. CDR1 and CDR2 from the germline V gene are SGHAT and FQNNGV. The CDR3 loop is CASSLVPGGANVPTF. CDR3 DNA: TGTGCCAGCAGCTTGGTACCTGGGGGGGCCAACGTCCCGACTTTC.

This clonotype was recorded many times. This sequence joins TRBV28 and TRBJ2-7; the match to TRBD1 covers 9 bases. Germline loops: CDR1 MDHEN, CDR2 SYDVKM. The CDR3 contains 16 residues. J gave up 4 bases and V 6 bases, and 13 bases lay outside the gene matches. The CDR3 spells CASSSVGQGILYEQYF. The CDR3 bases are TGTGCCAGCAGCTCAGTTGGACAGGGGATTTTATACGAGCAGTACTTC.

Worth noting for this clonotype: This may stem from a read error, because a much larger clone lies one nucleotide away. The V and J genes are TRBV5-4 and TRBJ2-1; D is unclear. V was shortened by 3 bases and J by 5 bases, with 6 bases between the two germline ends. The CDR3 spans 12 residues. CDR1 SGHNT and CDR2 YYREEE come from the germline V gene (reference sequence). DNA for the CDR3: TGTGCCAGCAGCTCGGTGGACAATGAGCAGTTCTTC. It translates to CASSSVDNEQFF.

The chain joins TRBV4-2 to TRBJ2-4; D remains unclear. The CDR3 length is 16 residues. V was shortened by 0 bases and J by 10 bases, with 19 bases between the two germline ends. CDR1 LGHNA and CDR2 YNFKEQ come from the germline V gene. The CDR3 loop reads CASSQDAVSPANIQYF. CDR3 coding DNA: TGTGCCAGCAGCCAAGATGCGGTCTCACCAGCGAATATTCAGTACTTC.

This clonotype showed up just a few times. This may be a read error, as it is one base from a much larger clone. The chain recombines TRBV12-3 or TRBV12-4 with TRBJ2-5; possibly TRBD1 for D (7 bases). This CDR3 is built from 19 residues. The CDR3 DNA is TGTGTCAGCAGTCATAACAGGGGACATACGGGAGATACCAGAGAGACCCAGTACTTC. Protein: CVSSHNRGHTGDTRETQYF.

A remark on this clonotype: A read error is possible here, since a much larger clone lies one base away. The CDR3 bases are TGTGCCAGCAGTTTACCGACAGGGAACAGTCAGCCCCAGCATTTT. Its translation is CASSLPTGNSQPQHF. The chain couples TRBV28 to TRBJ1-5; 7 positions agree with TRBD1. Trimming took 2 bases from V and 6 from J; bases not matched to a gene: 7. This CDR3 spans 15 amino acids. Germline V lookup: CDR1 MDHEN, CDR2 SYDVKM. Supplemented by reference TRBV28 and TRBJ1-5, the full variable domain reads DVKVTQSSRYLVKRTGEKVFLECVQDMDHENMFWYRQDPGLGLRLIYFSYDVKMKEKGDIPEGYSVSREKKERFSLILESASTNQTSMYLCASSLPTGNSQPQHFGDGTRLSIL.

On this clonotype: Being one base from a much bigger clone, this may be a read error. The chain uses TRBV6-1 and TRBJ1-5; weak D call: TRBD1 (5 bases). CDR3 length: 18 amino acids. Trimming stripped 1 base from V and 4 bases from J, with 20 bases between. In germline, CDR1 is MNHNS, CDR2 SASEGT. The CDR3 loop reads CASSEDSSQRGLNQPQHF. The DNA for the CDR3 is TGTGCCAGCAGTGAAGATTCTTCGCAGAGGGGATTAAATCAGCCCCAGCATTTT.

A note on this clonotype: The junction departs from the called germline gene at one end, perhaps through a read error. In DNA form, the CDR3 reads TGTGTCAGCACGGCAGGCCAAGAGACCCAGTACTTC. Residues: CVSTAGQETQYF. The V and J genes are TRBV7-6 and TRBJ2-5; D is undetermined. Germline V gene sequence: CDR1 SGHVS, CDR2 FNYEAQ. This CDR3 contains 12 residues.

About this clonotype: The germline gene is not matched at one end of the junction; a read error may be the cause. The V gene is TRBV6-2 or TRBV6-3, the J gene TRBJ1-1; 9 bases agree with TRBD1. This CDR3 is built from 15 residues. Germline CDR1 MNHEY, CDR2 SVGEGT. CDR3 nucleotides: TGTTCCAGCAGCGTACAGGGGGCACGCAACACTGAAGCTTTCTTT. This gives the protein CSSSVQGARNTEAFF.

To note about this clonotype: One junction end disagrees with the germline gene, perhaps due to a read error. V is TRBV20-1 and J is TRBJ1-4; D is unclear. This CDR3 region has 13 residues. Looked up from germline, CDR1 is DFQATT and CDR2 is SNEGSKA (reference sequence). The CDR3, as DNA: TGCATTGCTAGAGGCTCAGGACGCGAAAAACTGCTTTTT. This translates into CIARGSGREKLLF.

The sample holds a few counts of this clonotype. The chain combines TRBV4-3 with TRBJ2-7; 8 nucleotides agree with TRBD1. Germline trimming cut 7 bases from V and 6 bases from J; bases unmatched to any gene: 11. Germline CDR1 reads LGHNA; CDR2 reads YSLEER. CDR3 length: 14 residues. In DNA form, the CDR3 reads TGCGCCAGCAACCCACGGACAGGGCCCTGCGAGCAGTACTTC. Protein: CASNPRTGPCEQYF.

The chain combines TRBV25-1 with TRBJ2-3; D may correspond to TRBD1 or TRBD2 (5 bases each). The ends were cut back, 1 base at V and 0 bases at J, with 11 bases in the middle. Germline CDR1 and CDR2: MGHDK and SYGVNS. The length of the CDR3 is 16 residues. The DNA for the CDR3 is TGTGCCAGCAGTGAATTGGGGGACGGTAGCACAGATACGCAGTATTTT. Translated, it gives CASSELGDGSTDTQYF.

The gene calls are TRBV11-2 and TRBJ2-1, with no clear D. V was shortened by 0 bases and J by 15 bases, with 15 bases between the two germline ends. Germline assignment: CDR1 SGHAT and CDR2 FQNNGV. The CDR3 spans 13 residues. The CDR3 nucleotides are TGTGCCAGCAGCTTAGATCTGCGAAGGGTCCCGTTCTTC. Its protein is CASSLDLRRVPFF.

Of note for this clonotype: This clone may be a read error of a much larger clone one base away. The chain joins TRBV6-2 or TRBV6-3 to TRBJ2-3, with D perhaps TRBD1 (5 bases). The CDR3 totals 16 residues. The germline V gene has CDR1 MNHEY and CDR2 SVGEGT. The CDR3 protein is CASRNPRGLSTYTQYF. The DNA for the CDR3 is TGTGCCAGCAGAAACCCAAGGGGCCTCAGCACATATACGCAGTATTTT.

The J gene is TRBJ2-7, the V gene TRBV7-9; D may match TRBD1 or TRBD2 (5 bases each). Germline values: CDR1 SEHNR, CDR2 FQNEAQ (reference sequence). The CDR3 consists of 14 residues. V gave up 7 bases and J gave up 7 bases, with 20 bases separating them. The CDR3 sequence is CASTAEGREEEQYF. The CDR3 bases are TGTGCCAGCACCGCCGAGGGGAGAGAGGAAGAGCAGTACTTC. Drawing the rest from reference TRBV7-9 and TRBJ2-7, the complete variable domain is DTGVSQNPRHKITKRGQNVTFRCDPISEHNRLYWYRQTLGQGPEFLTYFQNEAQLEKSRLLSDRFSAERPKGSFSTLEIQRTEQGDSAMYLCASTAEGREEEQYFGPGTRLTVT.

The CDR3 region is CASSSVASGRSYNEQFF. CDR3 coding DNA: TGTGCCAGCAGCTCGGTGGCTAGCGGTCGCTCATACAATGAGCAGTTCTTC. The chain is built from TRBV7-9 and TRBJ2-1; TRBD2 aligns across 7 bases. Germline CDR1 and CDR2: SEHNR and FQNEAQ (reference sequence). This CDR3 comprises 17 residues. V lost 4 bases, J lost 4 bases, and 13 bases stayed unmatched. Filled out from reference TRBV7-9 and TRBJ2-1, the complete variable domain reads DTGVSQNPRHKITKRGQNVTFRCDPISEHNRLYWYRQTLGQGPEFLTYFQNEAQLEKSRLLSDRFSAERPKGSFSTLEIQRTEQGDSAMYLCASSSVASGRSYNEQFFGPGTRLTVL.

A word on this clonotype: A much bigger clone sits one base away, suggesting this may be a read error. The J gene is TRBJ2-7, the V gene TRBV12-3 or TRBV12-4; a possible D gene is TRBD1 (6 bases). Trimming pared 10 bases from V and 6 bases from J, leaving 16 bases between. This CDR3 has 12 residues. In DNA, the CDR3 is TGTGCCACCCGGACAGTGTTTGGCGAGCAGTACTTC. Translated, it gives CATRTVFGEQYF.

As regards this clonotype: A much larger clone differs by one base, so this may be a read error. V is TRBV28 and J is TRBJ2-2, with D perhaps TRBD2 (6 bases). V was pared by 8 bases and J by 6 bases, with 16 bases between. Germline-derived CDR1 and CDR2 are MDHEN and SYDVKM. This CDR3 contains 14 residues. CDR3 bases: TGTGCCAGCGGCAGTGCCGGGAGACCCGGGGAGCTGTTTTTT. Its translation is CASGSAGRPGELFF. The whole variable domain, remainder taken from reference TRBV28 and TRBJ2-2, is DVKVTQSSRYLVKRTGEKVFLECVQDMDHENMFWYRQDPGLGLRLIYFSYDVKMKEKGDIPEGYSVSREKKERFSLILESASTNQTSMYLCASGSAGRPGELFFGEGSRLTVL.

This chain links TRBV2 with TRBJ2-2; D remains ambiguous. Germline V gives CDR1 SNHLY, CDR2 FYNNEI. Trimming took off 9 bases at V and 3 bases at J, with 5 bases between the two ends. The CDR3 is made up of 11 amino acids. The CDR3 reads CARRDTGELFF. The CDR3 nucleotides are TGTGCCAGAAGGGACACCGGGGAGCTGTTTTTT.

This rearrangement joins TRBV5-1 to TRBJ2-1, with a possible D match to TRBD1 (6 bases). From germline, CDR1 is SGHRS and CDR2 YFSETQ. The CDR3 runs to 15 residues. Trimming removed 0 bases from V and 4 bases from J, with 11 bases in between. CDR3 in amino acids: CASSLVEQGYNEQFF. Written as DNA, the CDR3 is TGCGCCAGCAGCTTGGTAGAACAGGGTTACAATGAGCAGTTCTTC.

Details on this clonotype: The junction and the germline gene differ at one end; a read error may be behind it. V usage is TRBV28 and J usage is TRBJ1-2, with 9 nucleotides matching TRBD1. The germline V gene has CDR1 MDHEN and CDR2 SYDVKM. The length of the CDR3 is 14 residues. The CDR3 sequence: CASRGQGPLYDYTF. In DNA form, the CDR3 reads TGTGCCAGCAGGGGACAGGGCCCCCTATATGACTACACCTTC.

Of note for this clonotype: Being one base from a much bigger clone, this may be a read error. The J gene is TRBJ2-3, the V gene TRBV6-4, with 8 positions matching TRBD2. In germline, CDR1 is MRHNA, CDR2 SNTAGT. The CDR3 covers 15 residues. Losses at the gene ends were 0 bases for V and 7 bases for J; bases not matched to a gene: 6. This CDR3 reads CASSDSAGGPHTQYF. The CDR3, as DNA: TGTGCCAGCAGTGACTCGGCGGGGGGCCCACATACGCAGTATTTT.

A word on this clonotype: Relative to the germline gene, one junction end is altered; a read error may explain this. V usage is TRBV6-5 and J usage is TRBJ2-2, with D possibly being TRBD2 (5 bases). Germline loops: CDR1 MNHEY, CDR2 SVGAGI. The CDR3 is made up of 14 amino acids. The CDR3 protein is CVSSPGANTGELFF. For the CDR3, the DNA is TGTGTCAGCAGTCCCGGGGCGAACACCGGGGAGCTGTTTTTT.

Points on this clonotype: This may be a read error, as it is one base from a much larger clone. This CDR3 reads CASLTGTGFDYTF. The CDR3 DNA reads TGTGCCAGTCTGACCGGGACAGGTTTTGACTACACCTTC. The chain joins TRBV28 to TRBJ1-2; 8 bases match TRBD1. The ends lost 9 bases at V and 10 bases at J; junction bases unmatched: 13. Germline assignment: CDR1 MDHEN and CDR2 SYDVKM. The CDR3 consists of 13 residues.